The 22 T cell receptor beta chains below were found in one sample sequenced in a study of control samples from healthy donors and cancer patients. Some clones are missing from TCRdb's copy, which holds only in-frame ones; the method was immunoSEQ multiplex PCR. The table records about 120,000 clones, 70% to 90% of them present only once. Sequencing was carried out using blood. The source is a man aged 45-65 years in good health.

The rearrangement uses TRBV3-1 (or the pseudogene TRBV3-2) and TRBJ2-5; 11 bases line up with TRBD2. This CDR3 has 16 amino acids. Germline CDR1 is LGHDT and CDR2 is YNNKEL (reference sequence). After removal of 4 bases from V and 5 bases from J, the junction contained 9 bases not matched to a gene. CDR3 residues: CASSLVIAGGRETQYF. Here the CDR3 DNA reads TGTGCCAGCAGCCTAGTGATAGCGGGGGGGAGGGAGACCCAGTACTTC.

V and J are TRBV3-1 (or the pseudogene TRBV3-2) and TRBJ1-1, with a weak D call TRBD1 (5 bases). Germline loops: CDR1 LGHDT, CDR2 YNNKEL (reference sequence). The CDR3 has 14 residues. V lost 4 bases, J lost 1 base, and 10 bases lay in between. The CDR3: CASSPRGRNTEAFF. CDR3 DNA sequence: TGTGCCAGCAGCCCGAGGGGTCGGAACACTGAAGCTTTCTTT.

This clone was seen a handful of times. V and J are TRBV5-4 and TRBJ2-7; D unresolved. Per the germline V gene, CDR1 is SGHNT and CDR2 is YYREEE (reference sequence). This CDR3 has 13 residues. V dropped 2 bases and J dropped 4 bases, with 10 bases sitting between them. The CDR3 is CASSFSNGYEQYF. As DNA, the CDR3 is TGTGCCAGCAGCTTCAGTAATGGGTACGAGCAGTACTTC.

The gene calls are TRBV27 and TRBJ1-1; 7 nucleotides line up with TRBD1. CDR3 length: 15 residues. CDR1 and CDR2 from the germline V gene are MNHEY and SMNVEV (reference sequence). The ends lost 6 bases at V and 1 base at J; junction bases unmatched: 8. The chain's CDR3 is CASSLDRASNTEAFF. CDR3 sequence (DNA): TGTGCCAGCAGCTTAGACAGGGCGTCGAACACTGAAGCTTTCTTT.

This clone has just one count. This chain links TRBV11-2 with TRBJ2-1; tentative D call: TRBD2 (5 bases). Trimming removed 5 bases from V and 5 bases from J, with 13 bases in between. Per germline, CDR1 SGHAT and CDR2 FQNNGV. The CDR3 length is 14 residues. The CDR3: CASSLEAGDNEQFF. The CDR3, as DNA: TGTGCCAGCAGCCTGGAGGCTGGAGACAATGAGCAGTTCTTC.

This chain links TRBV9 with TRBJ1-1; maybe TRBD1 (5 bases). Looked up from germline, CDR1 is SGDLS and CDR2 is YYNGEE. Trimming left V 3 bases short and J 2 bases short, with 14 bases between. The CDR3 consists of 15 residues. CDR3 region: CASSARRDANTEAFF. CDR3 bases: TGTGCCAGCAGCGCCAGACGGGACGCTAACACTGAAGCTTTCTTT.

The V gene is TRBV7-6, the J gene TRBJ1-4, with D possibly matching TRBD1 (5 bases). Trimming took 1 base from V and 3 from J, leaving 9 bases between them. From germline, CDR1 is SGHVS and CDR2 FNYEAQ. CDR3 length equals 15 residues. For the CDR3, the DNA is TGTGCCAGCAGCTTAGGGTCGGGGCCTAATGAAAAACTGTTTTTT. Amino acids: CASSLGSGPNEKLFF. Full variable domain (remainder filled in from reference TRBV7-6 and TRBJ1-4): GAGVSQSPRYKVTKRGQDVALRCDPISGHVSLYWYRQALGQGPEFLTYFNYEAQQDKSGLPNDRFSAERPEGSISTLTIQRTEQRDSAMYRCASSLGSGPNEKLFFGSGTQLSVL.

This chain joins TRBV27 and TRBJ1-2; 7 bases align to TRBD1. V dropped 5 bases and J dropped 1; count of bases not matched to a gene: 7. Germline CDR1 reads MNHEY; CDR2 reads SMNVEV (reference sequence). CDR3 length equals 15 residues. The CDR3 DNA reads as TGTGCCAGCAGTCCGGGACAGCATGATAACTATGGCTACACCTTC. Its protein product is CASSPGQHDNYGYTF.

The V and J genes are TRBV7-2 and TRBJ2-2; TRBD1 aligns across 7 bases. The CDR3 totals 16 residues. J was trimmed by 0 bases and V by 3 bases; bases with no gene match: 4. CDR1 is SGHTA, CDR2 FQGNSA, per germline. In DNA form, the CDR3 reads TGTGCCAGCAGCTTTGGACAGGCGTCGAACACCGGGGAGCTGTTTTTT. As protein: CASSFGQASNTGELFF.

The chain is built from TRBV6-2 or TRBV6-3 and TRBJ1-2; no firm D call. V was clipped by 4 bases and J by 8 bases, with 11 bases between them. The CDR3 length is 12 residues. The V gene's germline CDR1 is MNHEY and CDR2 SVGEGT. Written as DNA, the CDR3 is TGTGCCAGCAGTTCTGGGGTTACGGGCTACACCTTC. As protein: CASSSGVTGYTF.

The V gene is TRBV6-6, the J gene TRBJ1-1; 7 nucleotides align to TRBD1. J lost 5 bases, V lost 6 bases, and 15 bases had no gene match. CDR3 length equals 16 residues. CDR1 MNHNY and CDR2 SVGAGI come from the germline V gene (reference sequence). CDR3 loop: CASRHERTGLRTEAFF. In DNA, the CDR3 is TGTGCCAGCAGACACGAGAGGACAGGTTTGAGGACTGAAGCTTTCTTT.

V and J are TRBV21-1 and TRBJ1-2; the table assigns TRBD1, which was not confirmed against the DNA. TRBV21-1 is described as a pseudogene. This CDR3 contains 17 residues. This chain's CDR3 is CASSSGPLIEGGYGYTF. The DNA of the CDR3 is TGTGCCAGCAGCTCGGGACCCTTAATAGAAGGGGGCTATGGCTACACCTTC.

The gene calls are TRBV2 and TRBJ2-5, with 8 bases aligning to TRBD1. V lost 8 bases to trimming and J lost 2 bases; unmatched junction nucleotides: 10. The CDR3 runs to 15 residues. Looked up from germline, CDR1 is SNHLY and CDR2 is FYNNEI. CDR3 DNA: TGTGCCAGCGGGGCTTTTGACAGGGGTCAAGAGACCCAGTACTTC. Amino acid sequence: CASGAFDRGQETQYF.

This chain joins TRBV19 and TRBJ2-3; 7 nucleotides line up with TRBD1. V was clipped by 3 bases and J by 2 bases; unmatched bases: 11. The CDR3 consists of 17 residues. CDR1 and CDR2 from the germline V gene are LNHDA and SQIVND (reference sequence). The CDR3 DNA is TGTGCCAGTAGTATCCAACCTGGGACAGAGGACACAGATACGCAGTATTTT. Encoded protein: CASSIQPGTEDTDTQYF.

The CDR3 nucleotides are TGTGCCACCAGCCGGGAGCATGGCTACACCTTC. It translates to CATSREHGYTF. This chain joins TRBV15 and TRBJ1-2; D is unclear. The CDR3 covers 11 residues. Germline V gene data show CDR1 as LNHNV and CDR2 as YYDKDF (reference sequence). The V end lost 5 bases, the J end lost 6 bases, and 7 bases lay between the germline ends.

The chain combines TRBV18 with TRBJ2-6; 9 positions agree with TRBD1. CDR1 is KGHSH, CDR2 LQKENI, per germline. This CDR3 has 17 amino acids. The V segment lost 4 bases and the J segment 0 bases; nucleotides outside the gene matches: 4. The CDR3 is CASSRGQGNSGANVLTF. In DNA form, the CDR3 reads TGTGCCAGCTCACGGGGACAGGGAAACTCTGGGGCCAACGTCCTGACTTTC.

The chain combines TRBV11-2 with TRBJ1-1; TRBD1 matches 12 bases. The ends lost 3 bases at V and 5 bases at J; junction bases unmatched: 4. The CDR3 is 15 amino acids. Germline CDR1 is SGHAT and CDR2 is FQNNGV. CDR3 region: CASSFGTGGRTEAFF. For the CDR3, the DNA is TGTGCCAGCAGCTTCGGGACAGGGGGCCGGACTGAAGCTTTCTTT.

The chain combines TRBV5-4 with TRBJ1-1; D uncertain. V lost 4 bases and J lost 0, with 13 bases in between. Germline-derived CDR1 and CDR2 are SGHNT and YYREEE (reference sequence). CDR3 length equals 15 residues. The CDR3 sequence: CASSPSHGVNTEAFF. The CDR3 bases are TGTGCCAGCAGCCCGTCGCACGGGGTGAACACTGAAGCTTTCTTT. The full variable domain, its missing parts supplied by reference TRBV5-4 and TRBJ1-1, is ETGVTQSPTHLIKTRGQQVTLRCSSQSGHNTVSWYQQALGQGPQFIFQYYREEENGRGNFPPRFSGLQFPNYSSELNVNALELDDSALYLCASSPSHGVNTEAFFGQGTRLTVV.

The chain links TRBV15 to TRBJ2-1; 12 bases line up with TRBD2. Germline assignment: CDR1 LNHNV and CDR2 YYDKDF (reference sequence). This CDR3 is built from 15 residues. After removal of 2 bases from V and 9 bases from J, the junction contained 5 bases not matched to a gene. The CDR3: CATSRLAGGRGEQFF. DNA for the CDR3: TGTGCCACCAGCAGACTAGCGGGGGGGCGGGGTGAGCAGTTCTTC. Filled out from reference TRBV15 and TRBJ2-1, the complete variable domain reads DAMVIQNPRYQVTQFGKPVTLSCSQTLNHNVMYWYQQKSSQAPKLLFHYYDKDFNNEADTPDNFQSRRPNTSFCFLDIRSPGLGDTAMYLCATSRLAGGRGEQFFGPGTRLTVL.

A single count supports this clone. This chain connects TRBV27 to TRBJ2-3; D gene unclear. Germline lookup yields CDR1 MNHEY and CDR2 SMNVEV (reference sequence). V was pared by 2 bases and J by 3 bases, with 12 bases between. The CDR3 totals 15 residues. This chain's CDR3 is CASSLRPLSTDTQYF. The CDR3 nucleotides are TGTGCCAGCAGTTTAAGGCCCCTGTCTACAGATACGCAGTATTTT.

The gene calls are TRBV27 and TRBJ1-1; 8 positions agree with TRBD1. The length of the CDR3 is 16 residues. Germline lookup yields CDR1 MNHEY and CDR2 SMNVEV (reference sequence). V gave up 5 bases and J gave up 0 bases; unmatched junction bases: 8. The CDR3, as DNA: TGTGCCAGCAGTAGTAGACAGGGGCATATGAACACTGAAGCTTTCTTT. It codes for CASSSRQGHMNTEAFF.

This clone has only one observation. The V gene is TRBV30, the J gene TRBJ2-4, with 7 bases lining up with TRBD2. This CDR3 has 14 amino acids. The V gene's germline CDR1 is GTSNPN and CDR2 SVGIG (reference sequence). The J segment lost 3 bases and the V segment lost 5 bases, leaving 7 bases of the junction unmatched. CDR3 residues: CAWGEGSNKNIQYF. The CDR3 bases are TGTGCCTGGGGGGAGGGCAGCAACAAAAACATTCAGTACTTC.